This passage covers 21 T cell receptor beta chains from one sample sequenced in a study of shared clonotypes between healthy human individuals. Using immunoSEQ multiplex PCR, the repertoire was profiled, and TCRdb retains in-frame clones only, with some absent. The sample carries 660,000 or so clones, roughly 95% recorded once. CD45RO negativity and positive selection for CCR7 defined naive CD8 cells, a population that excluded terminally differentiated effector memory CD45RA+ cells. The sequenced material came from naive CD8+ T cells sorted from blood. The receptor source for this set is a woman in her 30s in good health.

Comments on this clone: The sample contains more than one DNA sequence encoding this CDR3. The V and J genes are TRBV27 and TRBJ2-7; tentative D call: TRBD1 (6 bases). Germline CDR1 MNHEY, CDR2 SMNVEV (reference sequence). The CDR3 is 13 amino acids. Trimming took 6 bases from V and 3 from J, leaving 12 bases between them. The CDR3: CASRSGGGYEQYF. CDR3 coding DNA: TGTGCCAGCAGGTCTGGGGGCGGCTACGAGCAGTACTTC.

CDR3 bases: TGTGCCAGTACCCTCGCCGGAGGAGATACGCAGTATTTT. Encoded protein: CASTLAGGDTQYF. The chain combines TRBV19 with TRBJ2-3, with D perhaps TRBD2 (5 bases). Germline CDR1 LNHDA, CDR2 SQIVND (reference sequence). V lost 7 bases, J lost 5 bases, and 13 bases lay in between. This CDR3 has 13 amino acids.

This chain links TRBV28 with TRBJ2-7, with D tentatively TRBD2 (6 bases). Trimming cost V 1 base and J 5 bases, with 15 bases left between them. The CDR3 length is 15 residues. Germline V gene data show CDR1 as MDHEN and CDR2 as SYDVKM. Here the CDR3 reads CASSLYWTEGHEQYF. In DNA, the CDR3 is TGTGCCAGCAGTTTATACTGGACGGAGGGCCACGAGCAGTACTTC.

This chain connects TRBV28 to TRBJ2-7; D remains unclear. CDR3 length: 14 amino acids. V was trimmed by 7 bases and J by 2 bases, leaving 15 bases between them. Germline V lookup: CDR1 MDHEN, CDR2 SYDVKM. The CDR3 loop reads CASNLWRPPYEQYF. CDR3 DNA: TGTGCCAGCAACCTTTGGCGGCCCCCCTACGAGCAGTACTTC.

The genes are TRBV11-3 and TRBJ2-1, with D perhaps TRBD2 (6 bases). Germline CDR1 reads SGHNT; CDR2 reads YENEEA. The CDR3 length is 14 residues. V lost 5 bases to trimming and J lost 5 bases, with 13 bases between them. CDR3 nucleotides: TGTGCCAGCAGCCCCGGGACTGGAAACAATGAGCAGTTCTTC. Translating it yields CASSPGTGNNEQFF.

The CDR3 sequence is CSVDGQGAEAFF. CDR3 sequence (DNA): TGCAGCGTTGACGGACAGGGGGCTGAAGCTTTCTTT. The chain carries TRBV29-1 and TRBJ1-1, with 10 bases matching TRBD1. V was clipped by 3 bases and J by 6 bases; unmatched bases: 1. This CDR3 region has 12 residues. CDR1 SQVTM and CDR2 ANQGSEA come from the germline V gene.

The chain combines TRBV7-9 with TRBJ1-1; D unresolved. The CDR3 sequence is 13 residues long. V was trimmed by 4 bases and J by 1 base, leaving 7 bases between them. Germline V lookup: CDR1 SEHNR, CDR2 FQNEAQ (reference sequence). CDR3 sequence: CASSSSANTEAFF. CDR3 sequence (DNA): TGTGCCAGCAGCTCCTCGGCGAACACTGAAGCTTTCTTT. Combining the CDR3 with reference TRBV7-9 and TRBJ1-1 gives the whole variable domain DTGVSQNPRHKITKRGQNVTFRCDPISEHNRLYWYRQTLGQGPEFLTYFQNEAQLEKSRLLSDRFSAERPKGSFSTLEIQRTEQGDSAMYLCASSSSANTEAFFGQGTRLTVV.

V and J are TRBV28 and TRBJ2-1; 10 bases line up with TRBD2. The CDR3 loop spans 17 amino acids. CDR1 and CDR2 from the germline V gene are MDHEN and SYDVKM. V shed 7 bases and J 5 bases; nucleotides not matched to a gene: 14. As DNA, the CDR3 is TGTGCCAGCACGGGGCTAGCGGGAGAAGGTTTGGACAATGAGCAGTTCTTC. This translates into CASTGLAGEGLDNEQFF.

The rearrangement links TRBV27 to TRBJ1-5; 11 nucleotides match TRBD1. Germline-derived CDR1 and CDR2 are MNHEY and SMNVEV (reference sequence). The V segment lost 3 bases and the J segment 6 bases; nucleotides outside the gene matches: 7. This CDR3 spans 16 amino acids. CDR3 residues: CASSFGGQGAGQPQHF. CDR3 DNA: TGTGCCAGCAGTTTTGGAGGACAGGGGGCTGGTCAGCCCCAGCATTTT.

Written as DNA, the CDR3 is TGTGCCAGCAGTGAAGCCGAAGCCGTGGGGGCTAGCGGGATGGGGTACCAAGAGACCCAGTACTTC. Translation gives CASSEAEAVGASGMGYQETQYF. The genes are TRBV2 and TRBJ2-5; TRBD2 aligns across 9 bases. Germline CDR1 reads SNHLY; CDR2 reads FYNNEI. After removal of 0 bases from V and 0 bases from J, the junction contained 20 bases not matched to a gene. This CDR3 has 22 residues.

This sequence joins TRBV7-6 and TRBJ2-1, with D possibly being TRBD2 (6 bases). V lost 1 base and J lost 0, with 10 bases in between. CDR1 SGHVS and CDR2 FNYEAQ come from the germline V gene. The CDR3 consists of 16 residues. The CDR3 sequence is CASSLGDSYSYNEQFF. CDR3 coding DNA: TGTGCCAGCAGCTTAGGGGACTCATACTCCTACAATGAGCAGTTCTTC.

This rearrangement joins TRBV27 to TRBJ1-5; D is undetermined. CDR1 and CDR2 (germline): MNHEY, SMNVEV (reference sequence). This CDR3 is 14 amino acids long. V was pared by 5 bases and J by 1 base, with 9 bases between. CDR3 DNA sequence: TGTGCCAGCAGTCAGTTGGGCAGCAATCAGCCCCAGCATTTT. The encoded protein is CASSQLGSNQPQHF.

V gene TRBV4-1 combines with J gene TRBJ2-1; TRBD2 aligns across 8 bases. CDR1 is MGHRA and CDR2 is YSYEKL in the germline V gene. CDR3 length equals 15 residues. J lost 3 bases, V lost 1 base, and 2 bases had no gene match. The CDR3 DNA follows: TGCGCCAGCAGCCAAGCGGGACTAGACTACAATGAGCAGTTCTTC. Residues: CASSQAGLDYNEQFF.

V is TRBV6-1 and J is TRBJ1-6, with D unclear. CDR3 size: 16 residues. Germline loops: CDR1 MNHNS, CDR2 SASEGT. Deletions cut 3 bases from V and 0 bases from J, with 9 bases between. CDR3 DNA sequence: TGTGCCAGCAGTGATTTAGCGAGCTCCTATAATTCACCCCTCCACTTT. Its translation is CASSDLASSYNSPLHF.

The V call is TRBV7-9, the J call TRBJ2-7; D call uncertain. CDR3 size: 13 residues. The germline V gene encodes CDR1 SEHNR and CDR2 FQNEAQ (reference sequence). Trimming removed 6 bases from V and 0 bases from J, with 9 bases in between. The DNA for the CDR3 is TGTGCCAGCAGACCACGCGGCTCCTACGAGCAGTACTTC. This encodes CASRPRGSYEQYF.

J is TRBJ2-5 and V is TRBV11-2, with a tentative D call TRBD1 (5 bases). Trimming pared 6 bases from V and 5 bases from J, leaving 13 bases between. Germline CDR1 reads SGHAT; CDR2 reads FQNNGV. The CDR3 totals 13 residues. The CDR3 bases are TGTGCCAGCAGACACGACAGTCTGGAGACCCAGTACTTC. This encodes CASRHDSLETQYF.

The chain combines TRBV9 with TRBJ2-7; 8 nucleotides agree with TRBD1. Germline CDR1 and CDR2: SGDLS and YYNGEE. This CDR3 is built from 13 residues. After removal of 2 bases from V and 5 bases from J, the junction contained 3 bases not matched to a gene. The CDR3 nucleotides read TGTGCCAGCAGCGTGAGGACAGGGAACGAGCAGTACTTC. Protein sequence: CASSVRTGNEQYF.

The chain employs TRBV6-5 and TRBJ1-2; 8 nucleotides match TRBD1. CDR1 is MNHEY and CDR2 is SVGAGI in the germline V gene. With V trimmed by 4 bases and J by 8 bases, 9 bases remained unmatched. The CDR3 extends over 14 amino acids. CDR3 residues: CASSSPDRAKGYTF. CDR3 sequence (DNA): TGTGCCAGCAGTTCTCCGGACAGGGCTAAGGGCTACACCTTC.

This rearrangement joins TRBV27 to TRBJ2-5, with TRBD2 identical over 8 bases. Near its end, the DNA agrees better with TRBJ2-7, so the J call may be wrong. The CDR3 extends over 13 amino acids. Germline CDR1 MNHEY, CDR2 SMNVEV (reference sequence). The CDR3 is CASKAGTSYEQYF. The CDR3 DNA reads TGTGCCAGCAAGGCCGGGACTAGCTACGAGCAGTACTTC.

The chain combines TRBV9 with TRBJ1-1; D ambiguous. This CDR3 is built from 14 residues. V was shortened by 0 bases and J by 5 bases, with 11 bases between the two germline ends. Germline V CDR1 and CDR2: SGDLS, YYNGEE. The CDR3 region is CASSVGSGFTEAFF. The CDR3 DNA follows: TGTGCCAGCAGCGTAGGATCCGGGTTTACTGAAGCTTTCTTT. Drawing the rest from reference TRBV9 and TRBJ1-1, the complete variable domain is DSGVTQTPKHLITATGQRVTLRCSPRSGDLSVYWYQQSLDQGLQFLIQYYNGEERAKGNILERFSAQQFPDLHSELNLSSLELGDSALYFCASSVGSGFTEAFFGQGTRLTVV.

The rearrangement uses TRBV29-1 and TRBJ1-1, with TRBD1 identical over 9 bases. The CDR3 is 15 residues long. CDR1 SQVTM and CDR2 ANQGSEA come from the germline V gene. Trimming removed 4 bases from V and 1 base from J; junction bases left unmatched: 7. The DNA of the CDR3 is TGCAGCGTTGTGGGGGACAGGGAAGGGAACACTGAAGCTTTCTTT. Its protein product is CSVVGDREGNTEAFF.